These T cell receptor beta chains were read from a single sample in a study of blood T cell repertoires in COVID-19. Only in-frame clones appear in the TCRdb table, and some are missing; sequencing was by immunoSEQ multiplex PCR. Among under 300,000 clones listed, 86% were seen once. Sequencing used peripheral blood. The source is a man of 80 years or more with acute or convalescent COVID-19. The CDR3 runs from the conserved cysteine through the conserved F or W.

j_gene	v_gene	CDR3aa
TRBJ2-2	TRBV18	CASSPVTGAVGELFF
TRBJ1-5	TRBV27	CASSSGTGGNQPQHF
TRBJ1-1	TRBV10-3	CAIAGIMNTEAFF
TRBJ2-1	TRBV28	CALSAATPSDEQFF
TRBJ2-2	TRBV10-3	CATTPASGSAGELFF
TRBJ2-2	TRBV2	CASSAGRGLTGELFF
TRBJ2-5	TRBV6-5	CASSYSRGSKETQYF
TRBJ1-1	TRBV3-1/TRBV3-2	CASSQPGAPEAFF
TRBJ2-1	TRBV5-1	CASNGGGQRNEQFF
TRBJ1-2	TRBV27	CASSSPGGHGYTF
TRBJ2-3	TRBV19	CASSIEPRALAPDTQYF